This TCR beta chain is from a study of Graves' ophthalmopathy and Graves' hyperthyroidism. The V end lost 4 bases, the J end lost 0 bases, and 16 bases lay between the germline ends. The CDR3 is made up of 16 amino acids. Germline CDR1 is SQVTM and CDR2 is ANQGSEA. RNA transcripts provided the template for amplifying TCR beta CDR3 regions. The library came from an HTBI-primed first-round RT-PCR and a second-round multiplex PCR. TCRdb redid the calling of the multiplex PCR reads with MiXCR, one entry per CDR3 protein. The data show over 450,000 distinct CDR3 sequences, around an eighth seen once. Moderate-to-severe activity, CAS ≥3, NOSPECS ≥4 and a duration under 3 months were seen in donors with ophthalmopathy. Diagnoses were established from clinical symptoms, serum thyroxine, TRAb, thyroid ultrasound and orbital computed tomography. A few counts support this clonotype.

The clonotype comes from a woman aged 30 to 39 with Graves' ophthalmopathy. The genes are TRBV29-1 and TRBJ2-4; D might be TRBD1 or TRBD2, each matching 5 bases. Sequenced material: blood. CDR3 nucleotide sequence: TGCAGCGTTGTTGGGGGACCCGTGGTAGCCAAAAACATTCAGTACTTC. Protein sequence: CSVVGGPVVAKNIQYF.